This note documents a single T cell receptor (beta chain) sequence. What this receptor recognizes is not known. Base qualities are not at hand, and no much larger clone is one base apart. CDR1 SGHRS and CDR2 YFSETQ were looked up in the germline V gene. V drops 0 bases and J drops 4 bases, leaving 10 bases in between. The CDR3 runs 14 amino acids, cysteine and phenylalanine included. The CDR3 DNA has 42 bases and is translated from base 1. The sample originates from a study of T cell responses to AZD1222 COVID-19 vaccine (dated by TCRdb to the early 2020s). Turning to the overall study: A total of 233 trial participants underwent TCR sequencing, of whom roughly 210 received two doses of AZD1222 and some 26 received two doses of the MenACWY control vaccine. Enrollment into the trials was organized by age into subgroups of 18-55, 56-69 and 70-plus years, and those subgroups contained approximately 160, 26 and 62 TCR-sequenced participants, respectively. Results the study describes overall, beyond this receptor: Because no day 14 peak-response samples were available, the repertoires could be characterized only after the peak T cell response. Participants were mostly white British, with more females than males. The authors suggested clonal diversity may have been underestimated. Conclusions about previously exposed vaccinees are limited because only a handful of AZD1222 recipients were SARS-CoV-2 seropositive at baseline. In the small 56-69-year group, the increase in depth fell short of significance, most likely because of low power. Reportedly, close to half of the unique spike-specific TCRs recognized epitopes lying outside the regions that are mutated in the B.1.351 and B.1.1.7 variants. After two AZD1222 doses, both the breadth and the depth of spike-specific TCRs were significantly higher than at day 0 and than in MenACWY recipients. Vaccine-associated CD4 TCRs spanned the whole spike protein, with dominant responses in regions 160-218 and 743-854.

The CDR3 regions of human TCRbeta chains were analyzed by immunosequencing. Concerning the study's data processing: TCRs in the repertoires were matched against a reference library of SARS-CoV-2-specific TCRs that had been generated with the MIRA antigen-specificity platform. Breadth meant the fraction of unique TCRs that were SARS-CoV-2-associated, whereas depth meant the fraction of total T cells that were SARS-CoV-2-associated. Using the MIRA data, each spike-specific TCR was assigned both to the spike region to which the TCR was reactive and to a CD4 or CD8 class. Log10-transformed breadth and depth values were compared by one-way ANOVA with Sidak's multiple comparisons tests. In its TCRdb copy, this immuneACCESS table keeps in-frame sequences only and misses some clones. Where compared with another copy, unresolved V genes explain less than half of these, and the others have no known cause. V and J calls and clone size are copied from that table; D and trimming were computed from the DNA. Counted in this sample were some 160,000 clones; roughly 90% of them appeared once. The top ten clonotypes cover roughly 2% of the sample.

Per the publication, the time point label means: about 28 days (+/-7) after the second vaccine dose. AZD1222 recipients whose second dose came at about 4 weeks and those whose second dose came at about 12 weeks were combined into one group, since spike-specific TCR depth and breadth did not differ between the two schedules. Samples from vaccinated people were obtained from the UK trials COV001 and COV002, which included a single-blind randomized controlled phase 2/3 trial of AZD1222 (ChAdOx1 nCoV-19) in healthy adults. For TCRbeta chain sequencing, PBMC samples were collected from trial participants at day 0 and at day 28 after the second dose.

This TCR derives from an adult who received the AZD1222 COVID-19 vaccine. The sequences come from peripheral blood, collected 28 days after the second AZD1222 dose. Here the chain combines TRBV5-1 and TRBJ1-2, with TRBD1 perhaps the D gene, on 6 matching bases. The DNA is TGCGCCAGCAGCTTGGCCGACAGGTCCTATGGCTACACCTTC. Translated, it reads CASSLADRSYGYTF.